This T cell receptor (beta chain) was profiled in a study of T-cell memory formation after mild COVID-19. Findings of the study overall: Within pre-infection memory, some responding clones were found, suggesting cross-reactive memory joined. Clonal second-wave expansions that peaked on day 37 had unconfirmed SARS-CoV-2 specificity.

Using constant-segment primers, 5'RACE produced TCR alpha and TCR beta cDNA libraries carrying sample barcodes and UMIs. MiXCR, applied by TCRdb to the 5' RACE reads, yields one record per CDR3 protein. The sample has 250,000 to 400,000 distinct CDR3 sequences, around 15% seen once. This clonotype was observed at least ten times. Its antigen is currently unknown. The CDR3 sequence is 15 residues long. Trimming pared 0 bases from V and 5 bases from J, leaving 10 bases between. CDR1 and CDR2 (germline): LNHNV, YYDKDF (reference sequence). The specimen was PBMCs or a T cell subset sorted from them (not recorded which). This TCR derives from a man aged 18 to 29 who had mild COVID-19 (a few samples of this study predate the infection). Cell type and time point are not known. The chain links TRBV15 to TRBJ1-4; D remains ambiguous. The CDR3 region has the DNA TGTGCCACCAGCAGAGAGGGCGGACTGAATGAAAAACTGTTTTTT. Encoded protein: CATSREGGLNEKLFF.